This T cell receptor beta chain was documented in a study of neoadjuvant anti-PD-1 for oral cavity cancer. Whole-study context: Patients without progression received a fourth nivolumab dose around day 43, then surgical resection on days 50-56. Study-wide results and caveats: With three patients per group, TCR findings need larger cohorts.

Trimming left V 0 bases short and J 2 bases short, with 5 bases between. The CDR3 length is 13 residues. CDR1 and CDR2 from the germline V gene are SEHNR and FQNEAQ (reference sequence). Stage II-IVA oral cavity squamous cell carcinoma was new and untreated by systemic or radiation therapy. Comments on this clone: The antigen remains unidentified.

Some clones are missing from TCRdb's copy, which holds only in-frame ones; the method was immunoSEQ multiplex PCR. The table lists about 72,000 clones, over 70% of them singletons, with approximately 3% in the top ten. V usage is TRBV7-9 and J usage is TRBJ2-7; D remains ambiguous. The sequenced sample was PBMCs, obtained before nivolumab (anti-PD-1) treatment. The clonotype originates from a person aged 35-80 years with oral cavity squamous cell carcinoma. This chain's CDR3 is CASSLARTYEQYF. Here the CDR3 DNA reads TGTGCCAGCAGCTTAGCTAGGACCTACGAGCAGTACTTC.